This is a list of T cell receptor beta chains from one sample in a study of regulatory T cells in long-lasting Graves disease. TCRdb processed the multiplex PCR reads anew with MiXCR; each CDR3 protein has one entry. This table has about 350,000 distinct CDR3 sequences, under 20% appearing once. In addition, the sample was reused for a study of T cells in Graves' hyperthyroidism and ophthalmopathy.

Specimen: peripheral blood mononuclear cells (PBMCs), collected at new diagnosis, from a patient treated with antithyroid drugs. These receptors all stem from a woman between 18 and 29 years old with Graves disease. Each CDR3 is given with its conserved first and last residue. Each record gives: D gene, J gene, V gene, clone size, CDR3 DNA, CDR3 protein. D genes are given only for firm matches. Clone size appears in some rows only: once, few, many, or a class for an expanded clone.

D gene: NA; J gene: TRBJ2-7; V gene: TRBV9; clone size: many; CDR3 DNA: TGTGCCAGCAGCGTAGGTTCCCAATACGAGCAGTACTTC; CDR3 protein: CASSVGSQYEQYF
D gene: NA; J gene: TRBJ1-5; V gene: TRBV5-6; clone size: few; CDR3 DNA: TGTGCCAGCAGCTTACAGAATCAGCCCCAGCATTTT; CDR3 protein: CASSLQNQPQHF
D gene: NA; J gene: TRBJ1-1; V gene: TRBV7-3; clone size: many; CDR3 DNA: TGTGCCAGCAGTTTGGGGTCGGCCGGCGCCACTGAAGCTTTCTTT; CDR3 protein: CASSLGSAGATEAFF
D gene: TRBD2; J gene: TRBJ2-7; V gene: TRBV5-8; clone size: few; CDR3 DNA: TGTGCCAGCAGCTTGGGAAGACTAGCGCTTGAGCAGTACTTC; CDR3 protein: CASSLGRLALEQYF
D gene: NA; J gene: TRBJ1-4; V gene: TRBV12-3/TRBV12-4; clone size: few; CDR3 DNA: TGTGCCAGCAGTTTAGCGCCCACATCCTCCTACCGGGATGAAAAACTGTTTTTT; CDR3 protein: CASSLAPTSSYRDEKLFF
D gene: TRBD2; J gene: TRBJ2-7; V gene: TRBV18; clone size: many; CDR3 DNA: TGTGCCAGCTCACCGAAACCTGCCCAGCGGGAGAGCTCCTACGAGCAGTACTTC; CDR3 protein: CASSPKPAQRESSYEQYF
D gene: TRBD1; J gene: TRBJ1-6; V gene: TRBV11-2; clone size: many; CDR3 DNA: TGTGCCAGCAGCAAGCGAATGACAGGGGTTTTCTCACCCCTCCACTTT; CDR3 protein: CASSKRMTGVFSPLHF
D gene: TRBD1; J gene: TRBJ2-3; V gene: TRBV5-1; clone size: many; CDR3 DNA: TGCGCCAGCTCCTGGGACAGCAGCACAGATACGCAGTATTTT; CDR3 protein: CASSWDSSTDTQYF
D gene: NA; J gene: TRBJ2-7; V gene: TRBV19; clone size: few; CDR3 DNA: TGTGCCAGTAGTAAAGCGACAGCCAGTTTTTACGAGCAGTACTTC; CDR3 protein: CASSKATASFYEQYF
D gene: NA; J gene: TRBJ2-3; V gene: TRBV7-2; clone size: many; CDR3 DNA: TGTGCCAGCAGCTTAGCCCCGGGGAACCCGATAAGAGATACGCAGTATTTT; CDR3 protein: CASSLAPGNPIRDTQYF
D gene: TRBD1; J gene: TRBJ2-5; V gene: TRBV9; clone size: few; CDR3 DNA: TGTGCCAGCAGCGTGGGGACAGGGGGCGGGGTAGATACCCAGTACTTC; CDR3 protein: CASSVGTGGGVDTQYF
D gene: TRBD2; J gene: TRBJ2-7; V gene: TRBV6-1; clone size: NA; CDR3 DNA: TGTACCAGCAGGCTAGCGGGAGGGAGATACGAGCAGTACTTC; CDR3 protein: CTSRLAGGRYEQYF
D gene: NA; J gene: TRBJ2-2; V gene: TRBV6-1; clone size: many; CDR3 DNA: TGTGCCAGCAAAGGGGCCAAAGGGTCTGGGGGTCCGAACACCGGGGAGCTGTTTTTT; CDR3 protein: CASKGAKGSGGPNTGELFF
D gene: NA; J gene: TRBJ1-1; V gene: TRBV3-1; clone size: many; CDR3 DNA: TGTGCCAGCAGCCCCACCGGCAACATTATGAACACTGAAGCTTTCTTT; CDR3 protein: CASSPTGNIMNTEAFF
D gene: TRBD2; J gene: TRBJ2-3; V gene: TRBV3-1; clone size: many; CDR3 DNA: TGTGCCAGCAGCCAAGGATTCCAGCGGGGGGGCGCGGGCTTAAGAGATACGCAGTATTTT; CDR3 protein: CASSQGFQRGGAGLRDTQYF
D gene: TRBD2; J gene: TRBJ2-1; V gene: TRBV30; clone size: NA; CDR3 DNA: TGTGCCTGGTCTAGCGGGAGGGCCATCAATGAGCAGTTCTTC; CDR3 protein: CAWSSGRAINEQFF
D gene: NA; J gene: TRBJ1-2; V gene: TRBV28; clone size: NA; CDR3 DNA: TGTGCCAGCAGCCACCCTTCCGTTCCGAATGGCTACACCTTC; CDR3 protein: CASSHPSVPNGYTF
D gene: NA; J gene: TRBJ1-6; V gene: TRBV6-9; clone size: NA; CDR3 DNA: TGTGCCAGCAGTTCGTGCTCCTATGATTCACCCCTCCACTTT; CDR3 protein: CASSSCSYDSPLHF
D gene: TRBD2; J gene: TRBJ2-1; V gene: TRBV29-1; clone size: many; CDR3 DNA: TGCAGCGTTGAGCGCGGCGGGAGGACCGAGAATGAGCAGTTCTTC; CDR3 protein: CSVERGGRTENEQFF
D gene: NA; J gene: TRBJ1-6; V gene: TRBV27; clone size: NA; CDR3 DNA: TGTGCCAGCAGTTTATCCCGTAATTCACCCCTCCACTTT; CDR3 protein: CASSLSRNSPLHF
D gene: NA; J gene: TRBJ2-1; V gene: TRBV27; clone size: many; CDR3 DNA: TGTGCCAGCAGCAACCCCGCCCCCCTCAATGAGCAGTTCTTC; CDR3 protein: CASSNPAPLNEQFF
D gene: NA; J gene: TRBJ2-7; V gene: TRBV6-1; clone size: many; CDR3 DNA: TGTGCCAGCAGCCAGGGACTGAGCTCCTACGAGCAGTACTTC; CDR3 protein: CASSQGLSSYEQYF
D gene: TRBD2; J gene: TRBJ2-7; V gene: TRBV27; clone size: NA; CDR3 DNA: TGTGCCAGCAGTTTTGTCCGGGGGGGGGAGCAGTACTTC; CDR3 protein: CASSFVRGGEQYF
D gene: TRBD1; J gene: TRBJ2-1; V gene: TRBV5-8; clone size: NA; CDR3 DNA: TGTGCCAGCGTACCCCGACAGGGACCGATCTACAATGAGCAGTTCTTC; CDR3 protein: CASVPRQGPIYNEQFF
D gene: TRBD2; J gene: TRBJ2-7; V gene: TRBV7-3; clone size: NA; CDR3 DNA: TGTGCCAGCAGCTTATCACCCCCACTAGCGGGAGGTCGCCACTCCTACGAGCAGTACTTC; CDR3 protein: CASSLSPPLAGGRHSYEQYF
D gene: TRBD1; J gene: TRBJ2-2; V gene: TRBV6-5; clone size: NA; CDR3 DNA: TGTGCCAGCAGTTATCCCCCGGGACAGGGAGCCGCCGGGGAGCTGTTTTTT; CDR3 protein: CASSYPPGQGAAGELFF
D gene: TRBD1; J gene: TRBJ2-6; V gene: TRBV28; clone size: NA; CDR3 DNA: TGTGCCAGCAGGGGGACAGGGGGCTCATCTGGGGCCAACGTCCTGACTTTC; CDR3 protein: CASRGTGGSSGANVLTF